One T cell receptor beta chain is described in this entry. Using immunoSEQ multiplex PCR, the repertoire was profiled, and TCRdb retains in-frame clones only, with some absent. The sample consists of roughly 120,000 clones, roughly 92% of them appearing once. These data are taken from a study of control samples from healthy donors and cancer patients. The sequenced sample consisted of blood. The receptor was derived from a young woman in good health.

The CDR3: CASSHRQGRTGELFF. CDR3 bases: TGTGCCAGCAGCCACAGACAGGGGCGAACCGGGGAGCTGTTTTTT. The V and J genes are TRBV7-9 and TRBJ2-2; the match to TRBD1 covers 8 bases. The CDR3 runs 15 residues. Germline V gene sequence: CDR1 SEHNR, CDR2 FQNEAQ (reference sequence). The junction had 7 bases not matched to a gene; V was cut back by 5 bases and J by 5 bases.